These T cell receptor beta chains were read from a single sample in a study of cytomegalovirus exposure and HLA in healthy donors. TCRdb's table, derived via immunoSEQ multiplex PCR, lists solely in-frame clones and lacks some. The data contain over 80,000 clones, 82% of them singletons. The sequencing sample was made of PBMCs. The receptor set was obtained from a man aged 50-59 years in good health and CMV-seronegative. CDR3s include the opening cysteine and the closing phenylalanine or tryptophan. A D gene is named only where the DNA matches it firmly. Size is stated for part of the rows, as once, few or many counts, or as a class when the clone is expanded.

>TRBJ1-3|TRBD1|TRBV19|medium-sized
TGTGCCAGTGGACAGGGAACTGGAAACACCATATATTTT
CASGQGTGNTIYF
>TRBJ2-1|TRBD2|TRBV19|.
TGTGCCAGTAGTACTAGCGGGAAGGGGGGCGGAGAGCAGTTCTTC
CASSTSGKGGGEQFF
>TRBJ2-4|.|TRBV4-1|few
TGCGCCAGCAGCCAAGCGGGGAGTTGGGGCATTCAGTACTTC
CASSQAGSWGIQYF
>TRBJ2-3|TRBD2|TRBV9|.
TGTGCCAGCAGCGCAGAAATAGCGGGAGGGAACACAGATACGCAGTATTTT
CASSAEIAGGNTDTQYF
>TRBJ1-2|TRBD1|TRBV5-4|.
TGTGCCAGCAGCAAGGGACAGGGTGGAAACTATGGCTACACCTTC
CASSKGQGGNYGYTF
>TRBJ2-7|.|TRBV11-2|.
TGTGCCAGCAGCTTAGCCAGCGGCCTCTACGAGCAGTACTTC
CASSLASGLYEQYF
>TRBJ1-2|TRBD1|TRBV5-1|.
TGCGCCAGCAGCCGGGACAGGGAAAGCTACACCTTC
CASSRDRESYTF
>TRBJ1-2|.|TRBV28|.
TGTGCCAGCAGCCGGGGGAACTATGGCTACACCTTC
CASSRGNYGYTF
>TRBJ1-2|TRBD1|TRBV19|.
TGTGCCAGCACCCAGACAGGGGGAGATGGCTACACCTTC
CASTQTGGDGYTF
>TRBJ1-1|.|TRBV25-1|.
TGTGCCAGCAGTGAAATCGGGGGCACTGAAGCTTTCTTT
CASSEIGGTEAFF
>TRBJ2-7|TRBD1|TRBV27|.
TGTGCCAGCAGTTTTGACAGGGGTAACGAGCAGTACTTC
CASSFDRGNEQYF
>TRBJ2-1|TRBD1|TRBV10-3|few
TGTGCCATCTCCCCCGGGACAGTCTCCTACAATGAGCAGTTCTTC
CAISPGTVSYNEQFF